This entry lists 28 T cell receptor beta chains sequenced from one sample in a study of response to subunit inactivated influenza vaccine. TCRdb re-derived calls from the RT-PCR reads in MiXCR, one entry per CDR3 protein. Of hundreds of thousands of distinct CDR3 sequences detected, approximately 12% appear once; the ten largest clones hold roughly 10%. Specimen: PBMCs from blood, collected on the day of vaccination. The source of these receptors is a man aged 45-60 years who received an inactivated influenza vaccine.

This clonotype was recorded a few times. The V and J genes are TRBV20-1 and TRBJ2-7; a possible D gene is TRBD1 (5 bases). There are 14 residues in the CDR3. V lost 5 bases and J lost 4, with 18 bases in between. Germline V gene data show CDR1 as DFQATT and CDR2 as SNEGSKA (reference sequence). In nucleotides, the CDR3 is TGCAGTGCTGGCGACTTTCTTACAGGATACGAGCAGTACTTC. Translated, it gives CSAGDFLTGYEQYF.

J is TRBJ2-5 and V is TRBV4-1; D is perhaps TRBD2 (5 bases). Trimming took 0 bases from V and 4 from J, leaving 12 bases between them. Germline-derived CDR1 and CDR2 are MGHRA and YSYEKL. This CDR3 is 15 amino acids long. The CDR3 DNA follows: TGCGCCAGCAGCCAAGATCTTATTAGCGCAGAGACCCAGTACTTC. Its protein product is CASSQDLISAETQYF.

This sequence joins TRBV6-1 and TRBJ1-1; maybe TRBD1 (5 bases). V dropped 6 bases and J dropped 0 bases, with 17 bases sitting between them. The CDR3 spans 16 residues. Germline V gene data show CDR1 as MNHNS and CDR2 as SASEGT. The CDR3 region is CASSSVGARVNTEAFF. Here the CDR3 DNA reads TGTGCCAGCAGCTCCGTAGGGGCGCGGGTGAACACTGAAGCTTTCTTT.

The CDR3 DNA sequence: TGTGCCACCAGTGAACCGGGGACAGGGGTGGCCGGGGAGCTGTTTTTT. It specifies CATSEPGTGVAGELFF. The gene calls are TRBV24-1 and TRBJ2-2, with 10 bases aligning to TRBD1. The CDR3 extends over 16 amino acids. In germline, CDR1 is KGHDR, CDR2 SFDVKD. Germline trimming cut 4 bases from V and 6 bases from J; bases unmatched to any gene: 7.

This chain joins TRBV7-8 and TRBJ1-6; D not certain. Germline CDR1 and CDR2: SGHVS and FQNEAQ. Trimming cost V 7 bases and J 1 base, with 8 bases left between them. This CDR3 is 14 amino acids long. DNA for the CDR3: TGTGCCAGCATAGGCACTTCCTATAATTCACCCCTCCACTTT. Protein: CASIGTSYNSPLHF.

This clonotype came up a few times. The chain links TRBV20-1 to TRBJ2-6; 12 bases fit TRBD2. V trimming: 6 bases; J trimming: 0 bases; junction bases outside the gene matches: 3. CDR3 size: 16 residues. Germline V gene data show CDR1 as DFQATT and CDR2 as SNEGSKA (reference sequence). CDR3 region: CSAGLAGSSGANVLTF. For the CDR3, the DNA is TGCAGTGCCGGACTAGCGGGATCCTCTGGGGCCAACGTCCTGACTTTC.

This clonotype was detected a few times. This CDR3 reads CASRQGTGTEAFF. Here the CDR3 DNA reads TGCGCCAGCAGGCAGGGGACGGGGACTGAAGCTTTCTTT. The gene calls are TRBV4-3 and TRBJ1-1; D might be TRBD1 (6 bases). Between the trimmed V and J ends, which lost 6 bases and 5 bases, there was a span of 13 bases. CDR3 length equals 13 residues. Germline-derived CDR1 and CDR2 are LGHNA and YSLEER.

This clonotype occurred many times. The chain employs TRBV19 and TRBJ1-1; 7 bases match TRBD1. J lost 8 bases, V lost 7 bases, and 10 bases had no gene match. CDR3 length: 13 residues. Per germline, CDR1 LNHDA and CDR2 SQIVND (reference sequence). The CDR3 here is CASTKDRGQEAFF. Here the CDR3 DNA reads TGTGCCAGTACCAAAGATAGGGGACAGGAAGCTTTCTTT.

The CDR3 spells CASSQGQGANNEQFF. CDR3 coding DNA: TGTGCCAGCAGCCAGGGACAGGGGGCTAACAATGAGCAGTTCTTC. The chain combines TRBV3-1 with TRBJ2-1; 12 bases map to TRBD1. The germline V gene has CDR1 LGHDT and CDR2 YNNKEL (reference sequence). The V and J ends lost 3 bases and 5 bases, in that order; junction bases with no gene match: 2. The CDR3 consists of 15 residues.

This clonotype was counted ten times or more. This chain links TRBV5-1 with TRBJ2-1; 12 bases are a match to TRBD2. Trimming at V came to 4 bases and at J to 7 bases, leaving 6 bases not matched to a gene. CDR3 length: 15 residues. Germline V CDR1 and CDR2: SGHRS, YFSETQ. The CDR3 loop reads CASSTLAGGPNEQFF. The CDR3, as DNA: TGCGCCAGCAGCACCCTAGCGGGAGGGCCTAATGAGCAGTTCTTC.

This clonotype was recorded many times. The gene calls are TRBV3-1 and TRBJ1-6; no firm D call. The germline CDR1 and CDR2 sequences are LGHDT and YNNKEL (reference sequence). V was cut by 3 bases and J by 7 bases, with 10 bases left in between. CDR3 length: 14 residues. CDR3 sequence reads: CASSQGPANSPLHF. For the CDR3, the DNA is TGTGCCAGCAGCCAGGGCCCAGCGAATTCACCCCTCCACTTT.

This rearrangement joins TRBV25-1 to TRBJ1-6; no definite D call. V gave up 2 bases and J gave up 9 bases, with 8 bases separating them. This CDR3 region has 13 residues. CDR1 and CDR2 from the germline V gene are MGHDK and SYGVNS. The CDR3 region is CASSEDLFSPLHF. DNA of the CDR3: TGTGCCAGCAGTGAAGATCTTTTTTCACCCCTCCACTTT.

The genes are TRBV7-9 and TRBJ1-2; possibly TRBD1 for D (6 bases). Germline loops: CDR1 SEHNR, CDR2 FQNEAQ (reference sequence). V was cut by 5 bases and J by 6 bases, with 7 bases left in between. This CDR3 comprises 11 residues. The DNA of the CDR3 is TGTGCCAGCAGCCAGGGGAATGGCTACACCTTC. Amino acids: CASSQGNGYTF.

This clonotype showed up many times. The chain carries TRBV12-3 or TRBV12-4 and TRBJ2-3, with 10 bases that match TRBD2. CDR3 length equals 16 residues. Trimming removed 3 bases from V and 2 bases from J; junction bases left unmatched: 5. In DNA form, the CDR3 reads TGTGCCAGCAGTTTCAGTGGACTAGCGGTCACAGATACGCAGTATTTT. This codes for CASSFSGLAVTDTQYF.

CDR3 sequence reads: CSVVQDLYNEQFF. In DNA form, the CDR3 reads TGCAGCGTTGTCCAGGATTTATACAATGAGCAGTTCTTC. The chain has TRBV29-1 and TRBJ2-1, with unresolved D. The CDR3 length is 13 residues. Trimming took 4 bases from V and 4 from J, leaving 11 bases between them. From germline, CDR1 is SQVTM and CDR2 ANQGSEA.

The V and J genes are TRBV29-1 and TRBJ2-3; 8 bases fit TRBD2. V shed 4 bases, J shed 3 bases, and the junction held 6 bases outside the gene matches. The CDR3 runs to 14 residues. Germline-derived CDR1 and CDR2 are SQVTM and ANQGSEA. CDR3 DNA sequence: TGCAGCGTTGCCCGCACTAGCGGAACAGATACGCAGTATTTT. Translating gives CSVARTSGTDTQYF.

The chain is built from TRBV7-6 and TRBJ2-1, with 8 positions matching TRBD1. CDR1 and CDR2 (germline): SGHVS, FNYEAQ. CDR3 size: 14 residues. V was clipped by 5 bases and J by 8 bases; unmatched bases: 8. The CDR3: CASSKTGGYDEQFF. In DNA form, the CDR3 reads TGTGCCAGCAGCAAAACAGGGGGGTACGATGAGCAGTTCTTC. Full variable domain (rest looked up from reference TRBV7-6 and TRBJ2-1): GAGVSQSPRYKVTKRGQDVALRCDPISGHVSLYWYRQALGQGPEFLTYFNYEAQQDKSGLPNDRFSAERPEGSISTLTIQRTEQRDSAMYRCASSKTGGYDEQFFGPGTRLTVL.

This clonotype turned up a few times. In nucleotides, the CDR3 is TGTGCCAGCAGCGTAGAAATTGGACTAGCGGGAATCACAGATACGCAGTATTTT. Residues: CASSVEIGLAGITDTQYF. V and J are TRBV9 and TRBJ2-3, with 12 bases identical to TRBD2. Per germline, CDR1 SGDLS and CDR2 YYNGEE. This CDR3 spans 18 amino acids. Losses at the gene ends were 0 bases for V and 2 bases for J; bases not matched to a gene: 7.

The chain uses TRBV6-2 or TRBV6-3 and TRBJ2-5, with D hard to call. Germline CDR1 MNHEY, CDR2 SVGEGT. The CDR3 contains 14 residues. Between the trimmed V and J ends, which lost 6 bases and 2 bases, there was a span of 13 bases. CDR3 amino acids: CASRRGLLQETQYF. As DNA, the CDR3 is TGTGCCAGCAGGCGCGGCCTTTTACAAGAGACCCAGTACTTC.

This rearrangement joins TRBV7-9 to TRBJ2-2; perhaps TRBD2 as D (5 bases). CDR1 is SEHNR, CDR2 FQNEAQ, per germline (reference sequence). V lost 5 bases and J 2 bases, leaving 18 bases between the germline ends. The CDR3 has 17 residues. The CDR3 region is CASSATGILTNTGELFF. The CDR3 DNA reads as TGTGCCAGCAGCGCGACCGGGATCCTTACTAACACCGGGGAGCTGTTTTTT. The full variable domain, completed using reference TRBV7-9 and TRBJ2-2, is DTGVSQNPRHKITKRGQNVTFRCDPISEHNRLYWYRQTLGQGPEFLTYFQNEAQLEKSRLLSDRFSAERPKGSFSTLEIQRTEQGDSAMYLCASSATGILTNTGELFFGEGSRLTVL.

The table lists this clonotype with many counts. This chain connects TRBV20-1 to TRBJ1-5; 9 bases fit TRBD1. The germline V gene has CDR1 DFQATT and CDR2 SNEGSKA (reference sequence). J lost 4 bases, V lost 0 bases, and 10 bases had no gene match. CDR3 length equals 17 residues. In DNA, the CDR3 is TGCAGTGCTAGAGATCTAGGACAGGGGATACGTAATCAGCCCCAGCATTTT. Protein product: CSARDLGQGIRNQPQHF.

This clonotype was recorded many times. The rearrangement links TRBV10-3 to TRBJ2-2, with TRBD1 identical over 9 bases. J lost 4 bases, V lost 6 bases, and 3 bases had no gene match. Germline V gene lookup returns CDR1 ENHRY and CDR2 SYGVKD. The CDR3 sequence is 14 residues long. This chain's CDR3 is CAISNRGPTGELFF. Written as DNA, the CDR3 is TGTGCCATCAGCAACAGGGGGCCCACCGGGGAGCTGTTTTTT.

A few counts support this clonotype. The genes are TRBV5-6 and TRBJ2-4; D is possibly TRBD1 or TRBD2 (5 bases each). V was cut by 6 bases and J by 2 bases, with 18 bases left in between. From germline, CDR1 is SGHDT and CDR2 YYEEEE. CDR3 length: 16 residues. The CDR3 sequence is CASKPGRQSPKNIQYF. The CDR3, as DNA: TGTGCCAGCAAGCCGGGGCGACAGTCCCCCAAAAACATTCAGTACTTC.

This clonotype was detected a few times. The CDR3 DNA sequence: TGCAGTGCTAGAATACGGACTAGCGGGGAGACCCAGTACTTC. Its translation: CSARIRTSGETQYF. This chain joins TRBV20-1 and TRBJ2-5; 11 positions match TRBD2. Trimming removed 2 bases from V and 5 bases from J; junction bases left unmatched: 4. CDR3 length equals 14 residues. Germline V gene sequence: CDR1 DFQATT, CDR2 SNEGSKA (reference sequence).

This clonotype was seen many times. Because it lacks the conserved phenylalanine or tryptophan at the end, this CDR3 is likely a read error. It is unclear where the CDR3 begins or ends on the DNA, so no DNA is shown, and the CDR3 is as TCRdb lists it. The rearrangement uses TRBV5-6 and TRBJ2-7; TRBD2, as called in the table, went unchecked against the DNA. The germline CDR1 and CDR2 sequences are SGHDT and YYEEEE. The CDR3 totals 15 residues, both ends included. CDR3 sequence: CASSLLARDRSPSLL.

This clonotype was counted between two and nine times. The chain employs TRBV27 and TRBJ2-7; D gene uncertain. V was trimmed by 10 bases and J by 6 bases, leaving 28 bases between them. The CDR3 is made up of 16 amino acids. The germline V gene encodes CDR1 MNHEY and CDR2 SMNVEV (reference sequence). The CDR3 DNA reads as TGTGCCACCGAGGAATCAGCCCCTCTTCCTAGTAGCGAGCAGTACTTC. Protein: CATEESAPLPSSEQYF.

This clonotype was detected ten times or more. The chain's CDR3 is CASSLIFGYTF. CDR3 in DNA: TGTGCCAGCAGCTTAATATTTGGCTACACCTTC. V is TRBV7-9 and J is TRBJ1-2; D unclear. This CDR3 has 11 amino acids. Germline CDR1 reads SEHNR; CDR2 reads FQNEAQ (reference sequence). Trimming took off 2 bases at V and 7 bases at J, with 5 bases between the two ends.

The genes are TRBV6-2 or TRBV6-3 and TRBJ2-2, with 12 bases matching TRBD2. The CDR3 is 18 residues long. The junction had 12 bases not matched to a gene; V was cut back by 6 bases and J by 4 bases. Germline CDR1 and CDR2: MNHEY and SVGEGT. The CDR3 DNA follows: TGTGCCAGCAGCCACAGACTAGCGGGGGCCCTGATCACCGGGGAGCTGTTTTTT. Residues: CASSHRLAGALITGELFF.